This TCR beta chain was retrieved from a study of T-cell memory formation after mild COVID-19. Study-level results: Certain responding clones were present in pre-infection memory, suggesting participation of cross-reactive memory.

TCRdb re-called the 5' RACE reads with MiXCR, one entry per CDR3 protein. The sample holds approximately 350,000 distinct CDR3 sequences, around 15% seen once. About this clonotype: Its antigen is unidentified.

CDR3 length equals 19 residues. CDR1 is SGHTA, CDR2 FQGNSA, per germline. V gave up 4 bases and J gave up 3 bases; unmatched junction bases: 12. This sequence joins TRBV7-2 and TRBJ2-4, with TRBD2 matching over 13 bases. Sequencing was performed on PBMCs or a T cell subset sorted from them (not recorded which). The source is a young man who had mild COVID-19 (a few samples of this study predate the infection). Cell type and time point are not known. In DNA, the CDR3 is TGTGCCAGCAGCTCTTCTCCCGGACTAGCGGGGGTCGGCAAAAACATTCAGTACTTC. Amino acid sequence: CASSSSPGLAGVGKNIQYF.